The T cell receptor (beta chain) under discussion was sequenced for a study of CXCR3-negative and CXCR3-positive naive CD8 T cells. TRB cDNA was prepared as libraries by UMI-labeled 5' RACE. For each CDR3 protein, TCRdb gives one entry from its re-call of the 5' RACE reads, without DNA. The sample table includes roughly 63,000 distinct CDR3 sequences. Study-level points and caveats: With surface CD5 comparable between naive subsets, TCR strength was estimated using properties derived from the TRB CDR3. CXCR3-positive naive cells carried more hydrophobic TRB CDR3s than CXCR3-negative naive cells did.

In regard to this clonotype: The antigen is undetermined.

This CDR3 has 12 amino acids. The germline V gene has CDR1 SGHAT and CDR2 FQNNGV. The rearrangement links TRBV11-2 to TRBJ2-3. The receptor was derived from a human donor in good health. Some clones in this sample may be carry-over from other donors' samples. Input material: naive CXCR3+ CD8+ T cells from blood. Subset defined: CD45RO-CCR7+CD27+CD95- naive CD8+ T cells expressing CXCR3 (TNR3+). CDR3 region: CVSSLDLDTQYF.